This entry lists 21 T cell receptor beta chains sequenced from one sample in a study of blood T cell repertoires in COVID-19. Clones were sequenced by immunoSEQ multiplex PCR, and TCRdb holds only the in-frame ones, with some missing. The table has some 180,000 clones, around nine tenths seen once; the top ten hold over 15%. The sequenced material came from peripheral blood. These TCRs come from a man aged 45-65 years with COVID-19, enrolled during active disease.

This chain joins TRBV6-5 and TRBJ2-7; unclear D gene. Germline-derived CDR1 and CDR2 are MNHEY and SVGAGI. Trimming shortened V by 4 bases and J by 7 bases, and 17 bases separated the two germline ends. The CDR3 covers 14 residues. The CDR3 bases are TGTGCCAGCAGTTTGGGCCCCACCACAAGGGAGCAGTACTTC. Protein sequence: CASSLGPTTREQYF.

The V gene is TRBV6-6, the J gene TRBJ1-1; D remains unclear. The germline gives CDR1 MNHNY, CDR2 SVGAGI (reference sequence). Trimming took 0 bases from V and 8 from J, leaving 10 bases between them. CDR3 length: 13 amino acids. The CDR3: CASSYSRPSEAFF. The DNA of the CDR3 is TGTGCCAGCAGTTACTCGCGGCCATCGGAAGCTTTCTTT.

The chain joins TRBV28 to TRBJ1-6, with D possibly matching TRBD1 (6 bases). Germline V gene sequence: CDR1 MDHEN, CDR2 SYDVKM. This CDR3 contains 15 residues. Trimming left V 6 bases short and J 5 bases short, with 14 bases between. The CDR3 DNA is TGTGCCAGCAGAGTACAGGGTCCCGATAATTCACCCCTCCACTTT. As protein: CASRVQGPDNSPLHF. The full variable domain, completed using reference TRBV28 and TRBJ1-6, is DVKVTQSSRYLVKRTGEKVFLECVQDMDHENMFWYRQDPGLGLRLIYFSYDVKMKEKGDIPEGYSVSREKKERFSLILESASTNQTSMYLCASRVQGPDNSPLHFGNGTRLTVT.

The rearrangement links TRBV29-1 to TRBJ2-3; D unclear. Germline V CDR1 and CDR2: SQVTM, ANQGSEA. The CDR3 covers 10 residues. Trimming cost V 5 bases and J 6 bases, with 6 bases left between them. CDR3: CSVRGDTQYF. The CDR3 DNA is TGCAGCGTTCGCGGTGATACGCAGTATTTT.

The CDR3 DNA is TGTGCCAGCAGTGAAGCGGGAGGGGGGCTTGGCAATCAGCCCCAGCATTTT. The encoded protein is CASSEAGGGLGNQPQHF. The chain is built from TRBV6-1 and TRBJ1-5; possibly TRBD1 for D (6 bases). CDR3 length: 17 amino acids. Germline values: CDR1 MNHNS, CDR2 SASEGT. The V and J ends lost 0 bases and 2 bases respectively, with 14 bases between them.

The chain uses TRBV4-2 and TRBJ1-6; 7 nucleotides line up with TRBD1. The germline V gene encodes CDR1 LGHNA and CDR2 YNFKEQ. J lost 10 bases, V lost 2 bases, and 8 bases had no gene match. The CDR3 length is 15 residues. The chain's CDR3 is CASSQRKIQGSPLHF. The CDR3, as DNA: TGTGCCAGCAGCCAACGAAAAATACAGGGGTCACCCCTCCACTTT.

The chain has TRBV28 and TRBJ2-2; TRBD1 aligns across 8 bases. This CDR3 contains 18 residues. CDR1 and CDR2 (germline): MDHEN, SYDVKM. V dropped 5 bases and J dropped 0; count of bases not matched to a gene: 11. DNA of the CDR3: TGTGCCAGCAGTACCCCCCGCGGGACAGGTACGAACACCGGGGAGCTGTTTTTT. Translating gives CASSTPRGTGTNTGELFF. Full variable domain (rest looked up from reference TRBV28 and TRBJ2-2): DVKVTQSSRYLVKRTGEKVFLECVQDMDHENMFWYRQDPGLGLRLIYFSYDVKMKEKGDIPEGYSVSREKKERFSLILESASTNQTSMYLCASSTPRGTGTNTGELFFGEGSRLTVL.

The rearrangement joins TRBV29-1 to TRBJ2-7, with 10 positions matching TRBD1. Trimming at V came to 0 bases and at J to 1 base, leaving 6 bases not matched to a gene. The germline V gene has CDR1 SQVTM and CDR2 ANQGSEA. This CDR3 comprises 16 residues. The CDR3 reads CSVEDSDRGLSYEQYF. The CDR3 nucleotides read TGCAGCGTTGAAGATTCCGACAGGGGGCTTTCCTACGAGCAGTACTTC.

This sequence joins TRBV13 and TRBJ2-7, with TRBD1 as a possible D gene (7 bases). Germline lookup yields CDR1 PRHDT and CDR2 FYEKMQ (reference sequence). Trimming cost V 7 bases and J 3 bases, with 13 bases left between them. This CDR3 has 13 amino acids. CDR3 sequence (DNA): TGTGCCAGCACCCGGGGGACAGACTACGAGCAGTACTTC. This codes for CASTRGTDYEQYF.

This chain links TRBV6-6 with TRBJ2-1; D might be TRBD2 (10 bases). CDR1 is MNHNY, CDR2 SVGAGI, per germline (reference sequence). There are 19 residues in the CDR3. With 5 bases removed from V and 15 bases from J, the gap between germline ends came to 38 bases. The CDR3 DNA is TGTGCCAGCAGTCAAATCCGGGACAGGGTAGCCAGCGGGAGGGCTTCGGGGTTCTTC. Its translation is CASSQIRDRVASGRASGFF.

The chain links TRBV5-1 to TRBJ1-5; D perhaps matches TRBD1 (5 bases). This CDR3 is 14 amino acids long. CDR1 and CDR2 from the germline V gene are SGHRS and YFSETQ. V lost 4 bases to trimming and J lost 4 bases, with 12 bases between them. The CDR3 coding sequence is TGCGCCAGCAGCCGGGACGGGGGTAATCAGCCCCAGCATTTT. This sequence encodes CASSRDGGNQPQHF.

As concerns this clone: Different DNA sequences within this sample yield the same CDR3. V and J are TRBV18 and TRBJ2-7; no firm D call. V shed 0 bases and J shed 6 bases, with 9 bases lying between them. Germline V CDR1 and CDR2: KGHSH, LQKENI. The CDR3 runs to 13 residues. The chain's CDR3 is CASSPPISLEQYF. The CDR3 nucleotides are TGTGCCAGCTCACCACCTATTAGCCTCGAGCAGTACTTC.

The CDR3 protein is CSVGNSAGDTGELFF. The CDR3 coding sequence is TGCAGCGTTGGGAACTCAGCGGGGGACACCGGGGAGCTGTTTTTT. The gene calls are TRBV29-1 and TRBJ2-2; 8 nucleotides match TRBD2. The CDR3 contains 15 residues. Losses at the gene ends were 4 bases for V and 3 bases for J; bases not matched to a gene: 7. Per germline, CDR1 SQVTM and CDR2 ANQGSEA.

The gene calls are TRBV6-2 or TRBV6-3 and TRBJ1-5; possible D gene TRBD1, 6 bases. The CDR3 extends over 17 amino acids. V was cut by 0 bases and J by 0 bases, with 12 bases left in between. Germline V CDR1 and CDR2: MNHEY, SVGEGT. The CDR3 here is CASSYSSGDYSNQPQHF. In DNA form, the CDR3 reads TGTGCCAGCAGTTACTCTTCAGGGGATTATAGCAATCAGCCCCAGCATTTT.

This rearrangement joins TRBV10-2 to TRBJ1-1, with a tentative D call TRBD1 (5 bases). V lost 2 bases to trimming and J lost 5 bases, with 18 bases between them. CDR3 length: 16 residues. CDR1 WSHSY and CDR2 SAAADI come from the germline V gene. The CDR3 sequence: CASSEIIIGGVTEAFF. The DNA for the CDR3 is TGCGCCAGCAGTGAGATTATCATCGGGGGGGTTACTGAAGCTTTCTTT.

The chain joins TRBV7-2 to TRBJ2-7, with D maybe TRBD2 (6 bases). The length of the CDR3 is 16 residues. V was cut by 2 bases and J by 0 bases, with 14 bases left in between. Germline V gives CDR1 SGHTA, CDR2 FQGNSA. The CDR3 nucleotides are TGTGCCAGCAGCTTATTCGGAGGGACCAGCTCCTACGAGCAGTACTTC. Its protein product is CASSLFGGTSSYEQYF.

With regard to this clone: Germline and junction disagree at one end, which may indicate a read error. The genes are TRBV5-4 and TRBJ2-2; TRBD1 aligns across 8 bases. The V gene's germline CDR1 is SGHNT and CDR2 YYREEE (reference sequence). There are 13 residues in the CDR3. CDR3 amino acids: CASRTGNAGELFF. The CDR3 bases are TGTGCCAGCCGGACAGGGAACGCCGGGGAGCTGTTTTTT.

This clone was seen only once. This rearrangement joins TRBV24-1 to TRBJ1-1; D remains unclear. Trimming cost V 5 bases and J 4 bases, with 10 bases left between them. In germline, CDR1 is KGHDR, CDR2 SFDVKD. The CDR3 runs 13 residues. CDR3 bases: TGTGCCACCAGTGGCGCGGGTCCCACTGAAGCTTTCTTT. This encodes CATSGAGPTEAFF.

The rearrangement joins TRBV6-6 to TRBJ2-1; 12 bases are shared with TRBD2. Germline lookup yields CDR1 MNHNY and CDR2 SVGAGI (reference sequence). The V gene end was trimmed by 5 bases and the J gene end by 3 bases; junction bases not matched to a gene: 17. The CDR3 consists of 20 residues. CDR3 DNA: TGTGCCAGCAGTCCCCCTAGCGGGAGGGCCACTCAAGGAGGCTACAATGAGCAGTTCTTC. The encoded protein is CASSPPSGRATQGGYNEQFF.

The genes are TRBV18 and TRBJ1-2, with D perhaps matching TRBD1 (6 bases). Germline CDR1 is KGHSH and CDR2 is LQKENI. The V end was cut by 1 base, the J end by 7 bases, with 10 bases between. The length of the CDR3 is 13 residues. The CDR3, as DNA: TGTGCCAGCTCACCACTGGACAGCGGTGGCTACACCTTC. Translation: CASSPLDSGGYTF.

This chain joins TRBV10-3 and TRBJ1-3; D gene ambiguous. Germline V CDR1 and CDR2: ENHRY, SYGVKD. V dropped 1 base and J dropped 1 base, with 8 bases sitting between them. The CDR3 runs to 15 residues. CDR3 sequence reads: CAISELSMSGNTIYF. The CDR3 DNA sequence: TGTGCCATCAGTGAGTTGAGTATGTCTGGAAACACCATATATTTT.